These 23 T cell receptor beta chains share one sample of origin, sequenced in a study of cytomegalovirus exposure and HLA in healthy donors. The PCR made use of 60 Vbeta and 13 Jbeta primers. The protocol was immunoSEQ multiplex PCR, while the TCRdb copy is restricted to in-frame clones and leaves out a portion. The sample includes 150,000 to 180,000 clones, 74% seen only once; the top ten take 2% to 2.5%. Sequences were obtained from PBMCs. The source is a man aged 25 to 45 in good health and CMV-seronegative.

The sample holds one count of this clone. V and J are TRBV7-6 and TRBJ2-1; TRBD1 aligns across 7 bases. With V trimmed by 5 bases and J by 0 bases, 4 bases remained unmatched. CDR1 is SGHVS, CDR2 FNYEAQ, per germline. The CDR3 totals 15 residues. CDR3 nucleotides: TGTGCCAGCAGCCAACAGGGGAGCTCCTACAATGAGCAGTTCTTC. The encoded protein is CASSQQGSSYNEQFF.

This clone was counted between two and nine times. The chain couples TRBV28 to TRBJ1-1; maybe TRBD1 (5 bases). The germline gives CDR1 MDHEN, CDR2 SYDVKM. This CDR3 spans 11 amino acids. The V end was cut by 3 bases, the J end by 11 bases, with 10 bases between. DNA of the CDR3: TGTGCCAGCAGTTTGGGGCGTTTGGCTTTCTTT. Its protein product is CASSLGRLAFF. Combining the CDR3 with reference TRBV28 and TRBJ1-1 gives the whole variable domain DVKVTQSSRYLVKRTGEKVFLECVQDMDHENMFWYRQDPGLGLRLIYFSYDVKMKEKGDIPEGYSVSREKKERFSLILESASTNQTSMYLCASSLGRLAFFGQGTRLTVV.

The V and J genes are TRBV30 and TRBJ2-7; D is unresolved. This CDR3 is built from 11 residues. CDR1 and CDR2 (germline): GTSNPN, SVGIG (reference sequence). V was shortened by 2 bases and J by 7 bases, with 9 bases between the two germline ends. For the CDR3, the DNA is TGTGCCTGGAGTCAACTACATGAGCAGTACTTC. Translated: CAWSQLHEQYF.

This clone was counted between two and nine times. The chain combines TRBV13 with TRBJ1-1, with D possibly matching TRBD1 (6 bases). CDR1 and CDR2 (germline): PRHDT, FYEKMQ (reference sequence). Trimming removed 5 bases from V and 5 bases from J, with 12 bases in between. The CDR3 is 13 residues long. CDR3 DNA sequence: TGTGCCAGCAGCGAAGGGACAAGAACTGAAGCTTTCTTT. Protein product: CASSEGTRTEAFF.

The table lists this clone with a few counts. For the CDR3, the DNA is TGCGCCAGCCCCCAAGGGCCGGGGTCCTCTGGAAACACCATATATTTT. Its protein is CASPQGPGSSGNTIYF. V gene TRBV4-3 combines with J gene TRBJ1-3, with no clear D. CDR1 and CDR2 from the germline V gene are LGHNA and YSLEER. The CDR3 extends over 16 amino acids. Trimming cost V 8 bases and J 0 bases, with 17 bases left between them.

The chain combines TRBV4-1 with TRBJ2-2; D gene uncertain. In germline, CDR1 is MGHRA, CDR2 YSYEKL. The CDR3 covers 13 residues. The ends were cut back, 1 base at V and 6 bases at J, with 6 bases in the middle. CDR3 in amino acids: CASSQGLAGELFF. The DNA of the CDR3 is TGCGCCAGCAGCCAAGGACTGGCCGGGGAGCTGTTTTTT.

The chain couples TRBV5-1 to TRBJ2-7; 8 nucleotides line up with TRBD2. This CDR3 is built from 14 residues. Germline-derived CDR1 and CDR2 are SGHRS and YFSETQ. Trimming at V came to 4 bases and at J to 6 bases, leaving 9 bases not matched to a gene. The CDR3 is CASSAGGGPGEQYF. CDR3 nucleotide sequence: TGCGCCAGCAGCGCAGGCGGGGGGCCGGGCGAGCAGTACTTC.

This clone was counted once. The chain uses TRBV9 and TRBJ1-3; D gene unclear. There are 17 residues in the CDR3. Between the trimmed V and J ends, which lost 0 bases and 0 bases, there was a span of 13 bases. The germline V gene encodes CDR1 SGDLS and CDR2 YYNGEE. CDR3 DNA sequence: TGTGCCAGCAGCGTAGGTTTGTCGGTAAACTCTGGAAACACCATATATTTT. The encoded protein is CASSVGLSVNSGNTIYF.

V usage is TRBV13 and J usage is TRBJ1-3; 7 nucleotides agree with TRBD1. The J segment lost 6 bases and the V segment lost 3 bases, leaving 5 bases of the junction unmatched. Germline assignment: CDR1 PRHDT and CDR2 FYEKMQ (reference sequence). The CDR3 has 14 residues. For the CDR3, the DNA is TGTGCCAGCAGCTTGTGGGGACAGTTAAACACCATATATTTT. Translated: CASSLWGQLNTIYF.

The chain recombines TRBV2 with TRBJ2-7; 11 bases line up with TRBD2. CDR1 is SNHLY, CDR2 FYNNEI, per germline. With 6 bases clipped from V and 7 bases from J, the junction kept 2 bases outside the gene matches. This CDR3 comprises 12 residues. CDR3 sequence: CASSWTSGEQYF. CDR3 DNA sequence: TGTGCCAGCAGCTGGACTAGCGGGGAGCAGTACTTC.

This clone was counted a few times. The chain has TRBV7-2 and TRBJ2-2, with 9 positions matching TRBD2. V lost 2 bases, J lost 7 bases, and 8 bases stayed unmatched. Germline V gene sequence: CDR1 SGHTA, CDR2 FQGNSA. This CDR3 has 16 residues. The DNA for the CDR3 is TGTGCCAGCAGCTTATCTTCCGGGACTAGCTACGGGGAGCTGTTTTTT. Protein: CASSLSSGTSYGELFF.

This clone was recorded only once. In the same sample, other DNA sequences code for this CDR3. The chain has TRBV10-3 and TRBJ2-5; D is unresolved. The CDR3 extends over 12 amino acids. Germline loops: CDR1 ENHRY, CDR2 SYGVKD. The V and J ends lost 2 bases and 4 bases respectively, with 5 bases between them. CDR3 sequence reads: CAISEERETQYF. CDR3 nucleotides: TGTGCCATCAGTGAGGAGCGAGAGACCCAGTACTTC.

The rearrangement joins TRBV28 to TRBJ1-2; D is uncertain. CDR1 and CDR2 (germline): MDHEN, SYDVKM. The CDR3 totals 13 residues. Trimming removed 4 bases from V and 7 bases from J, with 13 bases in between. CDR3 coding DNA: TGTGCCAGCAGTTCCGATACTTTCGGTGGCTACACCTTC. It codes for CASSSDTFGGYTF.

The chain joins TRBV5-4 to TRBJ1-2; weak D call: TRBD1 (6 bases). The CDR3 is made up of 12 amino acids. V was pared by 2 bases and J by 6 bases, with 8 bases between. Germline values: CDR1 SGHNT, CDR2 YYREEE (reference sequence). The CDR3 loop reads CASSLGGDGYTF. Written as DNA, the CDR3 is TGTGCCAGCAGCTTAGGGGGAGATGGCTACACCTTC.

J is TRBJ2-4 and V is TRBV7-8; TRBD2 might be the D (6 bases). V lost 5 bases and J 9 bases, leaving 17 bases between the germline ends. This CDR3 is built from 14 residues. CDR1 is SGHVS, CDR2 FQNEAQ, per germline. CDR3 sequence reads: CASSPSASGAIQYF. The CDR3 DNA reads as TGTGCCAGCAGCCCTAGCGCGAGTGGTGCCATTCAGTACTTC.

V is TRBV7-2 and J is TRBJ2-1; 12 nucleotides match TRBD2. CDR3 length equals 17 residues. Germline loops: CDR1 SGHTA, CDR2 FQGNSA. The junction had 14 bases not matched to a gene; V was cut back by 5 bases and J by 9 bases. The CDR3, as DNA: TGTGCCAGCAGCCCGACTAGCGGGGGAGCCTTCGTCGGTGAGCAGTTCTTC. It encodes CASSPTSGGAFVGEQFF.

J is TRBJ2-1 and V is TRBV6-4, with TRBD2 matching 7 bases. The V segment lost 0 bases and the J segment 2 bases; nucleotides outside the gene matches: 1. The CDR3 is 15 residues long. The germline gives CDR1 MRHNA, CDR2 SNTAGT. The DNA of the CDR3 is TGTGCCAGCAGTGACTCGGGGGGGGCCTACAATGAGCAGTTCTTC. This encodes CASSDSGGAYNEQFF.

In this sample, this clone turned up a few times. The genes are TRBV19 and TRBJ2-7; perhaps TRBD1 as D (5 bases). Germline CDR1 and CDR2: LNHDA and SQIVND (reference sequence). The CDR3 contains 15 residues. Trimming removed 4 bases at V and 5 bases at J, with 18 bases between. The CDR3 region has the DNA TGTGCCAGTAGTAGTACCCAGGGTCTTCTTGACGAGCAGTACTTC. This translates into CASSSTQGLLDEQYF. Complete variable domain (other parts from reference TRBV19 and TRBJ2-7): DGGITQSPKYLFRKEGQNVTLSCEQNLNHDAMYWYRQDPGQGLRLIYYSQIVNDFQKGDIAEGYSVSREKKESFPLTVTSAQKNPTAFYLCASSSTQGLLDEQYFGPGTRLTVT.

The chain employs TRBV11-2 and TRBJ1-1; no clear D. Looked up from germline, CDR1 is SGHAT and CDR2 is FQNNGV. V lost 4 bases, J lost 5 bases, and 17 bases lay in between. The CDR3 extends over 15 amino acids. The CDR3 DNA sequence: TGTGCCAGCAGCTCCCTCCCTGGAGGGTATACTGAAGCTTTCTTT. It encodes CASSSLPGGYTEAFF.

CDR3 sequence: CASSLDRGAGYTF. The DNA of the CDR3 is TGCGCCAGCAGCTTGGACAGGGGAGCTGGCTACACCTTC. This chain uses TRBV5-1 with TRBJ1-2; 7 bases are shared with TRBD1. CDR3 length: 13 residues. The germline gives CDR1 SGHRS, CDR2 YFSETQ. V shed 0 bases, J shed 7 bases, and the junction held 3 bases outside the gene matches.

The gene calls are TRBV4-2 and TRBJ2-7, with TRBD1 matching over 10 bases. This CDR3 spans 17 amino acids. CDR1 and CDR2 from the germline V gene are LGHNA and YNFKEQ. The ends lost 1 base at V and 0 bases at J; junction bases unmatched: 6. The CDR3 nucleotides are TGTGCCAGCAGCCAAGGCACGGGACAGGGGTCCTCCTACGAGCAGTACTTC. Protein product: CASSQGTGQGSSYEQYF.

This clone was seen just once. This chain uses TRBV6-5 with TRBJ1-5; the D gene is possibly TRBD1 (6 bases). V was pared by 0 bases and J by 5 bases, with 14 bases between. The germline V gene has CDR1 MNHEY and CDR2 SVGAGI. The CDR3 sequence is 16 residues long. The CDR3, as DNA: TGTGCCAGCAGTTACTCGAGCAGGGGCCCACATCAGCCCCAGCATTTT. Translated: CASSYSSRGPHQPQHF.

Only one count was recorded for this clone. This chain links TRBV2 with TRBJ2-1, with TRBD1 matching 10 bases. Germline trimming cut 0 bases from V and 10 bases from J; bases unmatched to any gene: 3. Looked up from germline, CDR1 is SNHLY and CDR2 is FYNNEI. This CDR3 is 14 amino acids long. CDR3 DNA: TGTGCCAGCAGTGAAGCGGGGACAGGGGTCGAGCAGTTCTTC. Protein sequence: CASSEAGTGVEQFF.